This TCR beta chain was profiled in a study of cytomegalovirus exposure and HLA in healthy donors. Study background: Per a later analysis, the roughly 680 first-cohort and some 110 validation repertoires shared one platform. Study outcomes and limitations: Most TCRs appeared rarely, but some public TCRs recurred in many donors. One later analysis, an examination of the 100 to 150 validation repertoires, found that first-cohort TCR clusters tended to co-occur in them. Cytomegalovirus status, reportedly, was diagnosed with high specificity and sensitivity by the classifier.

Regarding this clone: The target antigen is unknown.

Assay used: immunoSEQ multiplex PCR; TCRdb lists only in-frame clones, some missing. The table includes about 180,000 clones, about 89% detected once. Input material: PBMCs. The TCR comes from a man between 18 and 35 years old in good health and CMV-seropositive.

The CDR3 loop reads CASSPRGGNGPPLHF. CDR3 sequence (DNA): TGTGCCAGCAGCCCGAGGGGCGGGAACGGGCCACCCCTCCACTTT. V gene TRBV9 combines with J gene TRBJ1-6; perhaps TRBD1 as D (5 bases). CDR1 SGDLS and CDR2 YYNGEE come from the germline V gene. Trimming took off 4 bases at V and 11 bases at J, with 19 bases between the two ends. This CDR3 has 15 residues. The whole variable domain, filled in from reference TRBV9 and TRBJ1-6, reads DSGVTQTPKHLITATGQRVTLRCSPRSGDLSVYWYQQSLDQGLQFLIQYYNGEERAKGNILERFSAQQFPDLHSELNLSSLELGDSALYFCASSPRGGNGPPLHFGNGTRLTVT.